This T cell receptor (beta chain) originates from a study of CD8+ T cells in alopecia areata. Study-level background: The drug, oral tofacitinib, was given to treated patients at 5 to 10 mg twice daily. Broader study findings: Lesional scalp, notably in alopecia totalis/universalis, had clonality above that of normal scalp. Normal skin's resident alphabeta T cells are sequenced alongside lesional scalp T cells.

Once RNA had been extracted, it was reverse transcribed into cDNA to act as the sequencing template. The assay was immunoSEQ multiplex PCR, and TCRdb's table has in-frame clones only and misses some. This sample has tens of thousands of clones; about 44% occur once, and the top ten carry roughly 15%. Trimming cost V 5 bases and J 3 bases, with 17 bases left between them. The CDR3 is made up of 15 amino acids. From germline, CDR1 is MNHEY and CDR2 SMNVEV (reference sequence). This clone has a single count. Antigen unknown. The J gene is TRBJ2-7, the V gene TRBV27, with D perhaps TRBD1 or TRBD2 (5 bases each). The source was CD8+ T cells sorted from blood, collected at week 0. This TCR came from a human donor with alopecia areata. The CDR3 DNA sequence: TGTGCCAGCAGTCGACCGTGGACGGGGCTCTACGAGCAGTACTTC. Protein: CASSRPWTGLYEQYF.